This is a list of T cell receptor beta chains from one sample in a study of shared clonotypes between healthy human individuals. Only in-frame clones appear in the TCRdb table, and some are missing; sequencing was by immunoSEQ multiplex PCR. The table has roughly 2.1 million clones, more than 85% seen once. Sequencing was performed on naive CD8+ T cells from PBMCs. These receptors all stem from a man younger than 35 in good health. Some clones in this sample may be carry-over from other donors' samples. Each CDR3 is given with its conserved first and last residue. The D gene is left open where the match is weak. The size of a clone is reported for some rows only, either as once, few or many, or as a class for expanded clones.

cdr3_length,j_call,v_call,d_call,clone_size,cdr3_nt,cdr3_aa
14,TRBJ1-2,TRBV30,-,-,TGTGCCTGGATGGGTCTTAATAGGAACTATGGCTACACCTTC,CAWMGLNRNYGYTF
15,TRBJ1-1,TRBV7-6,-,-,TGTGCCAGCAGCCGGGGGCGATTGGGGAACACTGAAGCTTTCTTT,CASSRGRLGNTEAFF
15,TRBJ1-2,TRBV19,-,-,TGTGCCAGTAGTATCGACACGACGGGCTTCTATGGCTACACCTTC,CASSIDTTGFYGYTF
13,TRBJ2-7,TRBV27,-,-,TGTGCCAGCAGAAGCGCGGGCACCTACGAGCAGTACTTC,CASRSAGTYEQYF
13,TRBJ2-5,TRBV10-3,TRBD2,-,TGTGCCTGCGGCGGGGGAACCCAAGAGACCCAGTACTTC,CACGGGTQETQYF
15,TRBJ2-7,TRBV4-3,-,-,TGCGCCAGCAGCCAAGATTGGTGGGGCCAAAGCGAGCAGTACTTC,CASSQDWWGQSEQYF
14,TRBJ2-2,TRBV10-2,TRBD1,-,TGCGCCAGCAGTTGGACAGGGGCCCCCGGGGAGCTGTTTTTT,CASSWTGAPGELFF
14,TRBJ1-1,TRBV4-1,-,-,TGCGCCAGCAGCCCTTTGACAGTGAACACTGAAGCTTTCTTT,CASSPLTVNTEAFF
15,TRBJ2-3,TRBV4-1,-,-,TGCGCCAGCAGCCAAGATATCCCGGACACAGATACGCAGTATTTT,CASSQDIPDTDTQYF
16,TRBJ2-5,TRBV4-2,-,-,TGTGCCAGCAGCCAGGACACGGCTAGCATCAGGGAGACCCAGTACTTC,CASSQDTASIRETQYF
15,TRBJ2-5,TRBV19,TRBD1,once,TGTGCCAGTAGTGTCGGTAGGACAGGCTGGGAGACCCAGTACTTC,CASSVGRTGWETQYF
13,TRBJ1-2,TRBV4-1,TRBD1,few,TGCGCCAGCAGCCAAGTGTGGACAGGGGAATACACCTTC,CASSQVWTGEYTF
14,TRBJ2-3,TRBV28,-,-,TGTGCCAGCAGACGGGTGTTACGCACAGATACGCAGTATTTT,CASRRVLRTDTQYF
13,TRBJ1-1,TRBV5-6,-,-,TGTGCCAGCAGCGAGGACCGCAACACTGAAGCTTTCTTT,CASSEDRNTEAFF
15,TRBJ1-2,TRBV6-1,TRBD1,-,TGTGCCAGCAGTGAGGGACAGGGGGCAGGCTATGGCTACACCTTC,CASSEGQGAGYGYTF
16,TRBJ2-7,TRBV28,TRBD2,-,TGTGCCAGCAGGGGGACTAGCGGGAGTGTCTCCTACGAGCAGTACTTC,CASRGTSGSVSYEQYF
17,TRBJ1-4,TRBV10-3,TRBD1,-,TGTGCCATCAGTCGATATGGACAGGGGGCAACTAATGAAAAACTGTTTTTT,CAISRYGQGATNEKLFF
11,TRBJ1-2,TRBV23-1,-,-,TGCGCCAGCAGCCCGCGGTATGGCTACACCTTC,CASSPRYGYTF
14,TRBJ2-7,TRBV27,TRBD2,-,TGTGCCAGCAGTTCGTGGACTAGCGGCCCCAACCGGTACTTC,CASSSWTSGPNRYF
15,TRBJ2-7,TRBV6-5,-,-,TGTGCCAGCAGTGCCCGAATAGGAGGAACCTACGAGCAGTACTTC,CASSARIGGTYEQYF
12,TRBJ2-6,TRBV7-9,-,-,TGTGCCAGCAGCCCCCCGGGCGACGTCCTGACTTTC,CASSPPGDVLTF
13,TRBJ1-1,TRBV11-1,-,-,TGTGCCAGCAGCTTCGGGGAGGGGCCGAAAGCTTTCTTT,CASSFGEGPKAFF
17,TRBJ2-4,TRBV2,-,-,TGTGCCAGCATCCCAGAGAAATACGAGCCAGCCAAAAACATTCAGTACTTC,CASIPEKYEPAKNIQYF
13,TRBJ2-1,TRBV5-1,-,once,TGCGCCAGCAGCCCCGGATCCTACAATGAGCAGTTCTTC,CASSPGSYNEQFF
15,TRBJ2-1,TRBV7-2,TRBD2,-,TGTGCCAGCAGCACACTAGCGGGAGGGGGCAATGAGCAGTTCTTC,CASSTLAGGGNEQFF
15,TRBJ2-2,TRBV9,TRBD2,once,TGTGCCAGCAGCGGCGGACTAGCGGGTAACGGGGAGCTGTTTTTT,CASSGGLAGNGELFF